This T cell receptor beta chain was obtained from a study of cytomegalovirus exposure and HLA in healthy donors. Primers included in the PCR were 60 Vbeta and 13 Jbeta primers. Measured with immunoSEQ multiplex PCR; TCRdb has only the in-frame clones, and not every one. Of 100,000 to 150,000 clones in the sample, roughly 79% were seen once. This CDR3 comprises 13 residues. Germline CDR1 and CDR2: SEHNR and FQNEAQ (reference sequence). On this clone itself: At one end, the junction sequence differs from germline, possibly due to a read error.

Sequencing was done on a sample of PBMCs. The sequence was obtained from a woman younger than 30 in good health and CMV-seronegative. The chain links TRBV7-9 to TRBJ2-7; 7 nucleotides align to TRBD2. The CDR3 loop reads CSSRRREASEQYF. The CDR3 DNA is TGTTCCAGCAGACGCCGGGAGGCAAGCGAGCAGTACTTC.